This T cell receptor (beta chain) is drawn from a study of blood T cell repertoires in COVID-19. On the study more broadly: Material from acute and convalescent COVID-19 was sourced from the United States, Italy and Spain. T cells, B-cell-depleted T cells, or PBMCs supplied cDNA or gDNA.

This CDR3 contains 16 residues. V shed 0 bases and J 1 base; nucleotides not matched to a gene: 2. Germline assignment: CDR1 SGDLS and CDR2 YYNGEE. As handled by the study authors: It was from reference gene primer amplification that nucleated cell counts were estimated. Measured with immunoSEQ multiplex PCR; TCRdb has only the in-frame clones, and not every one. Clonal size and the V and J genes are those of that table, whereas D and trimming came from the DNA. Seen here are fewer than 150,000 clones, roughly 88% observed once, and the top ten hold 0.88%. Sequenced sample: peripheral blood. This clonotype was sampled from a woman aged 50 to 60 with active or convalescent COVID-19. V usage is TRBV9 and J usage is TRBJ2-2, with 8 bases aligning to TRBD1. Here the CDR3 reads CASSVVGTGNTGELFF. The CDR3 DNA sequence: TGTGCCAGCAGCGTAGTAGGGACAGGGAACACCGGGGAGCTGTTTTTT.